A selection of T cell receptor beta chains follows, all from one sample in a study of cytomegalovirus exposure and HLA in healthy donors. The protocol was immunoSEQ multiplex PCR, while the TCRdb copy is restricted to in-frame clones and leaves out a portion. The sample carries approximately 150,000 clones, approximately 80% recorded once. Sequenced: PBMCs. The receptors were sampled from a woman aged 40 to 49 in good health and CMV-seropositive. Each CDR3 is given with its conserved first and last residue. Fields, in order: V gene, D gene, J gene, clone size, CDR3 DNA, CDR3 protein. D genes are given only for firm matches. A row's size may be missing; if present it is once, few, many or a size class.

TRBV5-1	NA	TRBJ2-3	few	TGCGCCAGCAGCTTGGAGTCACGAGGAGATACGCAGTATTTT	CASSLESRGDTQYF
TRBV2	NA	TRBJ1-4	NA	TGTGCCAGCACAGGGGATGGACGGAGACTGTTTTTT	CASTGDGRRLFF
TRBV14	NA	TRBJ2-1	NA	TGTGCCAGCAGCCAAGATCCAGCGTACAATGAGCAGTTCTTC	CASSQDPAYNEQFF
TRBV30	NA	TRBJ2-5	NA	TGTGCCTGGAGTGTCGGCAGGCGAGAGACCCAGTACTTC	CAWSVGRRETQYF
TRBV11-2	NA	TRBJ1-6	once	TGTGCCAGCAGCTTATATCAGGGCGGAGATAATTCACCCCTCCACTTT	CASSLYQGGDNSPLHF
TRBV19	NA	TRBJ1-4	few	TGTGCCAGTAGTTTAGGAGAGAAACTGTTTTTT	CASSLGEKLFF
TRBV18	TRBD1	TRBJ1-3	NA	TGTGCCAGCTCGTTGACAGGGGGCTCTGGAAACACCATATATTTT	CASSLTGGSGNTIYF
TRBV11-2	TRBD2	TRBJ2-2	few	TGTGCCAGCAGCTATAGAGCTAGCGGGAGGGCCGGCACCGGGGAGCTGTTTTTT	CASSYRASGRAGTGELFF
TRBV9	TRBD2	TRBJ2-2	NA	TGTGCCAGCAGCGTAGGGAGACTAGCGGGGTCCGGGGAGCTGTTTTTT	CASSVGRLAGSGELFF
TRBV27	NA	TRBJ1-2	NA	TGTGCCAGCAGTACTGCAGGGGCGCCCGGCTACACCTTC	CASSTAGAPGYTF
TRBV7-2	TRBD1	TRBJ2-7	NA	TGTGCCAGCAGCCGCCGACAGGGACCTCCCGAGCAGTACTTC	CASSRRQGPPEQYF
TRBV11-2	NA	TRBJ1-4	NA	TGTGCCAGCAGCGGCCGGGAAAGAGGAGAAAAACTGTTTTTT	CASSGRERGEKLFF
TRBV28	NA	TRBJ1-4	NA	TGTGCCAGCACAAAGACAGGTGATGCAACTAATGAAAAACTGTTTTTT	CASTKTGDATNEKLFF